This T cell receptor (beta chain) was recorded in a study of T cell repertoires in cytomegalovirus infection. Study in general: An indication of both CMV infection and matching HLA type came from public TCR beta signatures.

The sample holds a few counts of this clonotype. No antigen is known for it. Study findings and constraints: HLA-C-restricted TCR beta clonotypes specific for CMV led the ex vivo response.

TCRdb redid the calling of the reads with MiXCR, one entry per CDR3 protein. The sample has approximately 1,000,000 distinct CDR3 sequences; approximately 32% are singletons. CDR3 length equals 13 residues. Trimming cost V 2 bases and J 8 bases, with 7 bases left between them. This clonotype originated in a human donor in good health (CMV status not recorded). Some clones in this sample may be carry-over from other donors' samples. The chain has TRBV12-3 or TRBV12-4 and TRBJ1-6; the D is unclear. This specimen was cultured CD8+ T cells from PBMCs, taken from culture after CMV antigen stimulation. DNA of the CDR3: TGTGCCAGCAGTTTAAGGACGGATTCACCCCTCCACTTT. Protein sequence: CASSLRTDSPLHF.